This is a list of T cell receptor beta chains from one sample in a study of PD-1 blockade in classical Hodgkin lymphoma. This table comes from immunoSEQ multiplex PCR, and its TCRdb copy is limited to in-frame clones, with some not included. The sample lists around 57,000 clones, about nine tenths occurring once. The sample here was peripheral blood mononuclear cells (PBMCs), taken before the fourth cycle of nivolumab. These receptor sequences come from a human donor with classical Hodgkin lymphoma. CDR3s include the opening cysteine and the closing phenylalanine or tryptophan. D genes are given only for firm matches. A clone size is listed for some rows: how often the clone was seen (once, few, many), or a class if it is expanded.

V gene: TRBV14; J gene: TRBJ2-7; clone size: NA; D gene: TRBD2; CDR3 DNA: TGTGCCAGCAGCCAAGTTACTAGCGGGCTCTACGAGCAGTACTTC; CDR3 protein: CASSQVTSGLYEQYF
V gene: TRBV5-4; J gene: TRBJ2-7; clone size: NA; D gene: NA; CDR3 DNA: TGTGCCAGCAGCTCGCGGGACAGATCCAGCTCCTACGAGCAGTACTTC; CDR3 protein: CASSSRDRSSSYEQYF
V gene: TRBV7-6; J gene: TRBJ2-2; clone size: NA; D gene: TRBD2; CDR3 DNA: TGTGCCAGCAGCCCCGCCAGCGGGAGTTTCGCCGGGGAGCTGTTTTTT; CDR3 protein: CASSPASGSFAGELFF
V gene: TRBV5-6; J gene: TRBJ1-5; clone size: NA; D gene: TRBD1; CDR3 DNA: TGTGCCAGCAACCTCTTCCGGGACAGCCACAATCAGCCCCAGCATTTT; CDR3 protein: CASNLFRDSHNQPQHF
V gene: TRBV7-8; J gene: TRBJ2-5; clone size: NA; D gene: TRBD2; CDR3 DNA: TGTGCCAGCAGCAGTGGGGACCTAGCGGGGGGGCAAGAGACCCAGTACTTC; CDR3 protein: CASSSGDLAGGQETQYF
V gene: TRBV9; J gene: TRBJ2-6; clone size: once; D gene: NA; CDR3 DNA: TGTGCCAGCAGCGACGGCAGCCACTCTGGGGCCAACGTCCTGACTTTC; CDR3 protein: CASSDGSHSGANVLTF
V gene: TRBV5-5; J gene: TRBJ2-7; clone size: NA; D gene: NA; CDR3 DNA: TGTGCCAGCAGCTTAGGAACCAACGACTACGAGCAGTACTTC; CDR3 protein: CASSLGTNDYEQYF
V gene: TRBV9; J gene: TRBJ1-2; clone size: NA; D gene: NA; CDR3 DNA: TGTGCCAGCAGCCCCCGGGGTGGAAGGGGCTACACCTTC; CDR3 protein: CASSPRGGRGYTF
V gene: TRBV27; J gene: TRBJ1-5; clone size: few; D gene: TRBD1; CDR3 DNA: TGTGCCAGCAGTTCCGGGACAGGGAATCAGCCCCAGCATTTT; CDR3 protein: CASSSGTGNQPQHF
V gene: TRBV14; J gene: TRBJ2-5; clone size: NA; D gene: TRBD1; CDR3 DNA: TGTGCCAGCAGCCCTGACAGGGGAGAGACCCAGTACTTC; CDR3 protein: CASSPDRGETQYF